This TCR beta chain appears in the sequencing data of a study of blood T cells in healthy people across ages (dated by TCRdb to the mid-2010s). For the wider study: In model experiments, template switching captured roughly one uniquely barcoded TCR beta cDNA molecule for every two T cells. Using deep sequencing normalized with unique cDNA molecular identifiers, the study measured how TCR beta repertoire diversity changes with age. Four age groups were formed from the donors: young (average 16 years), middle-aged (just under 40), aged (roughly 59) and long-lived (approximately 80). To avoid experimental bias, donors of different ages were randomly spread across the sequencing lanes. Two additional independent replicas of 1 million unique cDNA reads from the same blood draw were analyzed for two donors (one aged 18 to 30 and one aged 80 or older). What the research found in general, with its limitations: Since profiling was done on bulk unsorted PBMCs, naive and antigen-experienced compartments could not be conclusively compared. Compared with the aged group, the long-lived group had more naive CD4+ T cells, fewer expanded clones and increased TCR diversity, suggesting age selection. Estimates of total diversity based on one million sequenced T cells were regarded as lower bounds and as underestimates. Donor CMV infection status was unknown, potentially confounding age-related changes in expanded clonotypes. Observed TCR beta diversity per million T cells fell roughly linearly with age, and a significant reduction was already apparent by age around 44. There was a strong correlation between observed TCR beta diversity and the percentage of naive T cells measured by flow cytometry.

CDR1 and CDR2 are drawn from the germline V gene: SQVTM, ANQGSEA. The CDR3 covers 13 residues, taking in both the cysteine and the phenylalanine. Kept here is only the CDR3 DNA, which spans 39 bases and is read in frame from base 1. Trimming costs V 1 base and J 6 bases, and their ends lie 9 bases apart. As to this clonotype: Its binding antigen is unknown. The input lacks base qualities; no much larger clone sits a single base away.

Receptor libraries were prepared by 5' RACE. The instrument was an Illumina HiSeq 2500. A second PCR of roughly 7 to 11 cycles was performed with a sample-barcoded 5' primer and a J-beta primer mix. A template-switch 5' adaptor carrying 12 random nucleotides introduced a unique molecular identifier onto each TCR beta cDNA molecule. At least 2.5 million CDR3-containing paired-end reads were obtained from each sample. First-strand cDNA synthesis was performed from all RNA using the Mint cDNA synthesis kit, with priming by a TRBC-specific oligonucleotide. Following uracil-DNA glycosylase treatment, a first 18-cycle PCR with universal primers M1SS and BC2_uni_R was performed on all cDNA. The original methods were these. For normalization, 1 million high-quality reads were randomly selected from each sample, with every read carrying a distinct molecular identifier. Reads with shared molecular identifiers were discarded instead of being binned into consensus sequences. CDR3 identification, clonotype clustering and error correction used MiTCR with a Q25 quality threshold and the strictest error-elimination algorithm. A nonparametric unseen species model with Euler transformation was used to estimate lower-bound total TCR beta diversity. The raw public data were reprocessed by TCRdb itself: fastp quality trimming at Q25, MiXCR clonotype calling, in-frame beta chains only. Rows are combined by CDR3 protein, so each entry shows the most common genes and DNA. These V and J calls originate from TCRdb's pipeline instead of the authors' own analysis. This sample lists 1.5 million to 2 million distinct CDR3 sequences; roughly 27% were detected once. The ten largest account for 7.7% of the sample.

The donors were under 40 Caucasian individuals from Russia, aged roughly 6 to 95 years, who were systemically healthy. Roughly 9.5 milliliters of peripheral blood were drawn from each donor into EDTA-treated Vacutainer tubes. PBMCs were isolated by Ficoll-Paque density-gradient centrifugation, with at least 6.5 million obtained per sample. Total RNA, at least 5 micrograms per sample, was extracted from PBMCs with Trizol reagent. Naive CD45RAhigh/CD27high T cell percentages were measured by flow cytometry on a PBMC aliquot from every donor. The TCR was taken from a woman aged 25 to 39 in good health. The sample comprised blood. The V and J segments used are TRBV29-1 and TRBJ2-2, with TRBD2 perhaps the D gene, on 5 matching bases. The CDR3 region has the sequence CSVEGGGAGELFF. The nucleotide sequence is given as TGCAGCGTTGAAGGAGGAGGCGCCGGGGAGCTGTTTTTT.